The entry that follows covers one T cell receptor (beta chain) sequence. This entry comes from a study of glioma-infiltrating T cells. This CDR3 is 16 amino acids long. The V segment lost 4 bases and the J segment 0 bases; nucleotides outside the gene matches: 5. TCR alpha and beta CDR3 regions were amplified from RNA using iRepertoire nested multiplex PCR. TCRdb ran MiXCR on the multiplex PCR reads and lists one entry per CDR3 protein. Of roughly 190,000 distinct CDR3 sequences detected, 25% to 35% appear once; the ten largest clones hold 20% to 25%. The chain employs TRBV12-3 or TRBV12-4 and TRBJ2-2; 7 positions agree with TRBD1. This receptor was obtained from a human donor with low-grade glioma or glioblastoma, undergoing nonglioma brain surgery, or in good health (not recorded which). The sample comprised glioma tissue, nonneoplastic brain tissue, or PBMCs (not recorded which). This CDR3 reads CASSSRQGSNTGELFF. The DNA for the CDR3 is TGTGCCAGCAGTTCCCGACAGGGTTCGAACACCGGGGAGCTGTTTTTT.